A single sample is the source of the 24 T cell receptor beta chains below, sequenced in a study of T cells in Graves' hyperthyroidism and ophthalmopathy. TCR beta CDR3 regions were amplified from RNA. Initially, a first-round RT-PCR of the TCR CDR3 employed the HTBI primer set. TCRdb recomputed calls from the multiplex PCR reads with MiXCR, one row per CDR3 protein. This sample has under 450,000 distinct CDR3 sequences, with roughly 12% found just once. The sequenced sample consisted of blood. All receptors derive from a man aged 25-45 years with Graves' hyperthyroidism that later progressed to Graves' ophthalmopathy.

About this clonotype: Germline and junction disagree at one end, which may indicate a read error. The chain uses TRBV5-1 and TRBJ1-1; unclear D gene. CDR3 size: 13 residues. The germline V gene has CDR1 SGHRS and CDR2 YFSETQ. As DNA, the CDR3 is TGCGCCAGCAGCTTGGCCTGGAACACTGAAGCTTCCTTT. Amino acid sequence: CASSLAWNTEASF.

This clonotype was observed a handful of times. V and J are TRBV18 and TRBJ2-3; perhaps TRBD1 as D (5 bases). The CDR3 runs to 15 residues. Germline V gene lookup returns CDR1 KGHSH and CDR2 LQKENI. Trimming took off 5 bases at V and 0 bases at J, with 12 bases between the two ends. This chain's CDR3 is CASSISTASTDTQYF. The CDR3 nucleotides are TGTGCCAGCTCAATCTCGACAGCCAGCACAGATACGCAGTATTTT.

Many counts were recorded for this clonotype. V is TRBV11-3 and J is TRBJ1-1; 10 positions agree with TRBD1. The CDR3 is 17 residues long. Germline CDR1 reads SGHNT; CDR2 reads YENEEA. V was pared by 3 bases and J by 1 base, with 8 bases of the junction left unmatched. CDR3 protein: CASSFAGTGARNTEAFF. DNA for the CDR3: TGTGCCAGCAGCTTCGCCGGGACAGGGGCCAGGAACACTGAAGCTTTCTTT. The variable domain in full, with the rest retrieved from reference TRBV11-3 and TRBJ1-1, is EAGVVQSPRYKIIEKKQPVAFWCNPISGHNTLYWYLQNLGQGPELLIRYENEEAVDDSQLPKDRFSAERLKGVDSTLKIQPAELGDSAVYLCASSFAGTGARNTEAFFGQGTRLTVV.

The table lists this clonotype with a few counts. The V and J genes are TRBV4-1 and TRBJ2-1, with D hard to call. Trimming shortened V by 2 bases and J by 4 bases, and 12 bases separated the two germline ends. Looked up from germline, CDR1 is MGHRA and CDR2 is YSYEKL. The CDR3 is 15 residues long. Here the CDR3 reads CASSQPTQRYNEQFF. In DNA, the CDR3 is TGCGCCAGCAGCCAACCGACTCAGAGATACAATGAGCAGTTCTTC.

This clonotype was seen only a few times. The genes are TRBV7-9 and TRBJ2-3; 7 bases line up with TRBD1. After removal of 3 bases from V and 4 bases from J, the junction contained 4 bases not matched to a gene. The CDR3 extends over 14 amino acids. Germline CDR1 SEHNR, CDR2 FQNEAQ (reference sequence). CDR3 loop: CASSFTGAADTQYF. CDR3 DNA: TGTGCCAGCAGCTTTACAGGGGCGGCAGATACGCAGTATTTT.

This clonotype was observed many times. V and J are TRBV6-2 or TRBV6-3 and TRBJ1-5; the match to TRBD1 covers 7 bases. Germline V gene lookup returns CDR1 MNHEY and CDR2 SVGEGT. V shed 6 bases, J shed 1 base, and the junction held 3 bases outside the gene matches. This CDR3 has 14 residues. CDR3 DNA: TGTGCCAGCAGCAGACAGGGCAGCAATCAGCCCCAGCATTTT. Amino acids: CASSRQGSNQPQHF.

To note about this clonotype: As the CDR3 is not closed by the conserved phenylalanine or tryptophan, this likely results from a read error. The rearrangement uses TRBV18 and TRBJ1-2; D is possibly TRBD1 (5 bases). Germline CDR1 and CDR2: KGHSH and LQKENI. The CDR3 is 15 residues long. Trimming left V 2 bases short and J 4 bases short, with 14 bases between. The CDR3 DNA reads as TGTGCCAGCTCACCAGGAGGGGCGGATTCCTATGGCTACACCCTC. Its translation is CASSPGGADSYGYTL.

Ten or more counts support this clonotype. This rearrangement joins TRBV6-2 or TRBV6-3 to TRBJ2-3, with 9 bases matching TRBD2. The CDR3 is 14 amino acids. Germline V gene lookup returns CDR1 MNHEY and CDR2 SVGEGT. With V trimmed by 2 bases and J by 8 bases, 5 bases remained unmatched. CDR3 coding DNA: TGTGCCAGCAGTTACAGCGGACTAGCGAGTACGCAGTATTTT. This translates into CASSYSGLASTQYF.

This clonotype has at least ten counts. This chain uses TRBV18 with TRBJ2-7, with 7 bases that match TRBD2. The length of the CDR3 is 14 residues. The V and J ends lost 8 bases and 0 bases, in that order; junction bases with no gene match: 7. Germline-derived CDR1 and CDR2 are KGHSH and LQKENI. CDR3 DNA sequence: TGTGCCAGCGGGAGGGGTGCGGTCTCCTACGAGCAGTACTTC. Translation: CASGRGAVSYEQYF.

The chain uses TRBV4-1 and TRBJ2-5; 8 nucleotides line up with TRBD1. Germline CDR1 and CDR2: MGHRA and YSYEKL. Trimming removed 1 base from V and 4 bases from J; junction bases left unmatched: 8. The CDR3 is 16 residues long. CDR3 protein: CASSQVPGDRGETQYF. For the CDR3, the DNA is TGCGCCAGCAGCCAAGTCCCCGGCGACAGGGGAGAGACCCAGTACTTC.

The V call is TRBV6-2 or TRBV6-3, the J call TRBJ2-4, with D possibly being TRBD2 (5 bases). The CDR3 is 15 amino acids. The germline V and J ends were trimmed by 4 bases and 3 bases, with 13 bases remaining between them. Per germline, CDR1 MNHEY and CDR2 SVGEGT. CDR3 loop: CASSSRPGNKNIQYF. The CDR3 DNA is TGTGCCAGCAGTTCGCGCCCCGGGAACAAAAACATTCAGTACTTC.

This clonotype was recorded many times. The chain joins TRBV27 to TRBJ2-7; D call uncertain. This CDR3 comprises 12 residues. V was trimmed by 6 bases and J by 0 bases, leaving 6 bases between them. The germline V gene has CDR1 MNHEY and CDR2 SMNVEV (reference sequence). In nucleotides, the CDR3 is TGTGCCAGCAGCCGAAGCTCCTACGAGCAGTACTTC. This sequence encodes CASSRSSYEQYF.

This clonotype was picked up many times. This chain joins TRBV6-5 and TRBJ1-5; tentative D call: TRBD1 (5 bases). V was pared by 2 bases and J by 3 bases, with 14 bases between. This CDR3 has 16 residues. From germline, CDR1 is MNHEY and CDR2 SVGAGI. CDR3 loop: CASSYRLRGHNQPQHF. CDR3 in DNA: TGTGCCAGCAGTTACCGTTTGAGGGGCCACAATCAGCCCCAGCATTTT.

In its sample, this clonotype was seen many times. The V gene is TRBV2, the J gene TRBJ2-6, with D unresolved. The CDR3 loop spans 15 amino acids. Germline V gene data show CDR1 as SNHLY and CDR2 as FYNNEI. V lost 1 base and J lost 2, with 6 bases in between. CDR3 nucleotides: TGTGCCAGCAGTGAAGACGTGACTGGGGCCAACGTCCTGACTTTC. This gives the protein CASSEDVTGANVLTF.

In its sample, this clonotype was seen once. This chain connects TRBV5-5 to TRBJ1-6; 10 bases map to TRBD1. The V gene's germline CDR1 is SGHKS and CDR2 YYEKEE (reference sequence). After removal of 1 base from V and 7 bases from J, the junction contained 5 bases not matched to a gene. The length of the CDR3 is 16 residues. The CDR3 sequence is CASSLTGQGLNSPLHF. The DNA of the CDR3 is TGTGCCAGCAGCTTGACGGGACAGGGGTTGAATTCACCCCTCCACTTT. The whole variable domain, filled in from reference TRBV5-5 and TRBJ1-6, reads DAGVTQSPTHLIKTRGQQVTLRCSPISGHKSVSWYQQVLGQGPQFIFQYYEKEERGRGNFPDRFSARQFPNYSSELNVNALLLGDSALYLCASSLTGQGLNSPLHFGNGTRLTVT.

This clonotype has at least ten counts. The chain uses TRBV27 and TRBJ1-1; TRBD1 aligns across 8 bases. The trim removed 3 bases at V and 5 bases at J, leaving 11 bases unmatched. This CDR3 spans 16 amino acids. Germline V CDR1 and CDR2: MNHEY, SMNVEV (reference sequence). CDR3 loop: CASSFGQGAWGTEAFF. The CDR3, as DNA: TGTGCCAGCAGTTTCGGGCAGGGGGCATGGGGGACTGAAGCTTTCTTT.

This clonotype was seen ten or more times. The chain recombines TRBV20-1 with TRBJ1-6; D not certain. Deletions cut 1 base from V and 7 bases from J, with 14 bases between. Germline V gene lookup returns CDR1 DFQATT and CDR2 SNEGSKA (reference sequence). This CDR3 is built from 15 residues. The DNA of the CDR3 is TGCAGTGCTAGAGTCGGCTCAACGGCCAATTCACCCCTCCACTTT. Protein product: CSARVGSTANSPLHF.

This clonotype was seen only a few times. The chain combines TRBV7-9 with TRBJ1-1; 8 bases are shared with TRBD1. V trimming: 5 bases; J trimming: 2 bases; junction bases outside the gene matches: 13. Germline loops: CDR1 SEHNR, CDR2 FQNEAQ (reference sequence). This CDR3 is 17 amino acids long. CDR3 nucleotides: TGTGCCAGCAGCCCCGGTGGGGGACAGGCGATTAACACTGAAGCTTTCTTT. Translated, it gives CASSPGGGQAINTEAFF.

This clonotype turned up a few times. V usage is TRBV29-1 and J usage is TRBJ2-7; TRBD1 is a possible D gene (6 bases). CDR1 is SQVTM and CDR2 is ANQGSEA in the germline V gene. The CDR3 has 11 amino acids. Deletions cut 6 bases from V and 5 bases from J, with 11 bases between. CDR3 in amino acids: CSVTRGHEQYF. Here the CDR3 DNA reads TGCAGCGTGACCAGGGGCCACGAGCAGTACTTC.

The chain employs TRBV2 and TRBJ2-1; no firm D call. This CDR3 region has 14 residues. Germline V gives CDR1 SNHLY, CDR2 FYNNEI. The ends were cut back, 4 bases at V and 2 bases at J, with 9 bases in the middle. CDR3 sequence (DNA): TGTGCCAGCAGTGTAAGCATGACCTACAATGAGCAGTTCTTC. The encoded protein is CASSVSMTYNEQFF.

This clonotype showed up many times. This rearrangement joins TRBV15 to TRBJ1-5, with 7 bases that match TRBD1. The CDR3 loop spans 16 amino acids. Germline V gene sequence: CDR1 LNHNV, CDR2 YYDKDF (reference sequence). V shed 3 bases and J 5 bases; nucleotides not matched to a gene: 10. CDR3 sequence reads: CATSSRQGPRDQPQHF. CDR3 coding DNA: TGTGCCACCAGCAGCCGACAGGGACCTCGAGATCAGCCCCAGCATTTT.

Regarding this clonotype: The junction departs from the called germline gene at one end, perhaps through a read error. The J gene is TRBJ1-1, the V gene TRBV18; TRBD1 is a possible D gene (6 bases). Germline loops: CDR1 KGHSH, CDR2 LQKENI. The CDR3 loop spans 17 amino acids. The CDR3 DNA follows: TGTGCCAGATCACCACCATGGGGGGGGCGCAGGCACACTGAAGCTTTCTTT. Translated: CARSPPWGGRRHTEAFF.

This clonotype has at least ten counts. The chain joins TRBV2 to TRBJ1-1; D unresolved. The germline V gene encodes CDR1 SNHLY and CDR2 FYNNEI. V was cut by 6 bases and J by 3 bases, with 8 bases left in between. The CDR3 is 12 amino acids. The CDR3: CASRPDYTEAFF. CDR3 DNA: TGTGCCAGCAGACCGGATTACACTGAAGCTTTCTTT.

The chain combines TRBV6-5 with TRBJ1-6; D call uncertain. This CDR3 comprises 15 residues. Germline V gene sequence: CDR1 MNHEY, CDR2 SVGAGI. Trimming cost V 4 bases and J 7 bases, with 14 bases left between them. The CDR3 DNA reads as TGTGCCAGCAGTTCCCGACGAGCAACAAATTCACCCCTCCACTTT. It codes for CASSSRRATNSPLHF.